Presented here are 17 T cell receptor beta chains from one specimen sequenced in a study of blood T cell repertoires in COVID-19 (dated by TCRdb to 2018 to 2020). The receptor library was made with the immunoSEQ multiplex PCR assay. TCRdb retrieved this table from immuneACCESS and kept in-frame rearrangements only. Not all clones are present; in checked studies, unresolved V genes account for under half, and no reason is known for the remainder. Recorded for this sample are a few hundred thousand clones; 82% of them occurred a single time. The top ten hold 3.5% to 4% of the sample. The sequencing input was peripheral blood. Every receptor here comes from a woman of 80 years or more with acute or convalescent COVID-19.

The V gene is TRBV14, the J gene TRBJ2-4; tentatively, D is TRBD1 (5 bases). This CDR3 spans 17 amino acids. V was trimmed by 0 bases and J by 1 base, leaving 13 bases between them. Germline-derived CDR1 and CDR2 are SGHDN and FVKESK. DNA for the CDR3: TGTGCCAGCAGCCAAGATTGGCAGGGTTATGCCAAAAACATTCAGTACTTC. This codes for CASSQDWQGYAKNIQYF.

The chain recombines TRBV25-1 with TRBJ1-1, with 7 nucleotides matching TRBD1. CDR1 and CDR2 from the germline V gene are MGHDK and SYGVNS. The CDR3 runs 13 residues. V trimming: 3 bases; J trimming: 10 bases; junction bases outside the gene matches: 8. CDR3 in DNA: TGTGCCAGCAGTGACCGCGGGCAGGGGGGAGCTTTCTTT. Encoded protein: CASSDRGQGGAFF.

By share, this clone ranks as large. The chain recombines TRBV5-1 with TRBJ2-5; D might be TRBD2 (5 bases). V was pared by 1 base and J by 4 bases, with 23 bases between. This CDR3 comprises 18 residues. Germline V gene lookup returns CDR1 SGHRS and CDR2 YFSETQ. The CDR3 loop is CASSLINFGLYRGETQYF. CDR3 nucleotides: TGCGCCAGCAGCTTGATAAACTTCGGCCTTTATCGGGGAGAGACCCAGTACTTC.

The V call is TRBV7-2, the J call TRBJ1-3, with D maybe TRBD1 (6 bases). Per germline, CDR1 SGHTA and CDR2 FQGNSA. The CDR3 is made up of 17 amino acids. Trimming stripped 5 bases from V and 3 bases from J, with 20 bases between. DNA for the CDR3: TGTGCCAGCAGCCCCAACGCGCGGACAGCCGGTGGAAACACCATATATTTT. Its protein product is CASSPNARTAGGNTIYF.

The chain couples TRBV2 to TRBJ2-5, with TRBD2 identical over 14 bases. The J segment lost 4 bases and the V segment lost 4 bases, leaving 2 bases of the junction unmatched. The CDR3 has 15 amino acids. CDR1 SNHLY and CDR2 FYNNEI come from the germline V gene. The DNA for the CDR3 is TGTGCCAGCAGTGCGACTAGCGGGGGGGCAGAGACCCAGTACTTC. Its translation: CASSATSGGAETQYF.

This chain links TRBV10-3 with TRBJ2-2, with D unclear. Per germline, CDR1 ENHRY and CDR2 SYGVKD. The CDR3 is made up of 14 amino acids. The V gene lost 0 bases and the J gene lost 6 bases, with 8 bases spanning the gap. The CDR3 region has the DNA TGTGCCATCAGTGAGTCTTCACCGGCCGGGGAGCTGTTTTTT. Protein product: CAISESSPAGELFF.

The V call is TRBV11-3, the J call TRBJ2-1; 8 positions agree with TRBD1. The CDR3 consists of 13 residues. Trimming at V came to 5 bases and at J to 15 bases, leaving 12 bases not matched to a gene. Germline lookup yields CDR1 SGHNT and CDR2 YENEEA. The CDR3 coding sequence is TGTGCCAGCAGCCAGATTCTGGACAGGGTTCGGTTCTTC. This encodes CASSQILDRVRFF.

V gene TRBV4-1 combines with J gene TRBJ1-4; 9 bases agree with TRBD1. The CDR3 totals 17 residues. V lost 2 bases to trimming and J lost 0 bases; unmatched junction nucleotides: 4. The germline gives CDR1 MGHRA, CDR2 YSYEKL. The chain's CDR3 is CASSQRQGGTTNEKLFF. CDR3 sequence (DNA): TGCGCCAGCAGCCAACGACAGGGGGGTACAACTAATGAAAAACTGTTTTTT.

This clone was counted only a few times. V usage is TRBV11-2 and J usage is TRBJ2-1, with D perhaps matching TRBD2 (6 bases). Germline loops: CDR1 SGHAT, CDR2 FQNNGV. This CDR3 region has 16 residues. V lost 7 bases to trimming and J lost 5 bases, with 21 bases between them. The CDR3 DNA reads as TGTGCCAGCATCTCATACGCGAGGGGAGGAAACAATGAGCAGTTCTTC. Its protein product is CASISYARGGNNEQFF. The entire variable domain, with the rest obtained from reference TRBV11-2 and TRBJ2-1, is as follows: EAGVAQSPRYKIIEKRQSVAFWCNPISGHATLYWYQQILGQGPKLLIQFQNNGVVDDSQLPKDRFSAERLKGVDSTLKIQPAKLEDSAVYLCASISYARGGNNEQFFGPGTRLTVL.

This rearrangement joins TRBV6-6 to TRBJ1-5; D is undetermined. CDR1 is MNHNY, CDR2 SVGAGI, per germline (reference sequence). This CDR3 region has 13 residues. V dropped 6 bases and J dropped 3 bases, with 9 bases sitting between them. The CDR3 coding sequence is TGTGCCAGCAGGTCGGGGAACAATCAGCCCCAGCATTTT. This sequence encodes CASRSGNNQPQHF.

The V and J genes are TRBV15 and TRBJ1-3, with D possibly TRBD1 on 6 matching bases. There are 15 residues in the CDR3. Trimming removed 0 bases from V and 3 bases from J, with 9 bases in between. CDR1 LNHNV and CDR2 YYDKDF come from the germline V gene (reference sequence). The CDR3 nucleotides are TGTGCCACCAGCAGAGACAGAGGGGGTGGAAACACCATATATTTT. Protein: CATSRDRGGGNTIYF.

The V call is TRBV7-6, the J call TRBJ1-3; 9 nucleotides line up with TRBD1. The CDR3 length is 16 residues. The V segment lost 4 bases and the J segment 1 base; nucleotides outside the gene matches: 5. Germline V gene data show CDR1 as SGHVS and CDR2 as FNYEAQ. The CDR3 DNA sequence: TGTGCCAGCAGCTGGGGACAGGGTAGTTCTGGAAACACCATATATTTT. It translates to CASSWGQGSSGNTIYF.

J is TRBJ1-4 and V is TRBV7-6; 9 nucleotides agree with TRBD1. The CDR3 sequence is 14 residues long. Germline V gives CDR1 SGHVS, CDR2 FNYEAQ. The trim removed 5 bases at V and 8 bases at J, leaving 6 bases unmatched. CDR3 loop: CASSNRGQGEKLFF. CDR3 DNA: TGTGCCAGCAGCAACAGGGGGCAAGGAGAAAAACTGTTTTTT.

V usage is TRBV19 and J usage is TRBJ1-6; D unclear. This CDR3 comprises 15 residues. Germline CDR1 LNHDA, CDR2 SQIVND (reference sequence). The V and J ends lost 7 bases and 8 bases respectively, with 18 bases between them. CDR3 residues: CASTSGGFGDSPLHF. Written as DNA, the CDR3 is TGTGCCAGTACCTCGGGCGGTTTCGGGGATTCACCCCTCCACTTT.

The chain has TRBV18 and TRBJ2-7; D unclear. V shed 3 bases and J shed 7 bases, with 7 bases lying between them. Germline V gene sequence: CDR1 KGHSH, CDR2 LQKENI. CDR3 length equals 11 residues. DNA of the CDR3: TGTGCCAGCTCACCTTATTTGGAGCAGTACTTC. Translating gives CASSPYLEQYF.

V gene TRBV20-1 combines with J gene TRBJ2-3, with unresolved D. Germline CDR1 is DFQATT and CDR2 is SNEGSKA (reference sequence). CDR3 size: 14 residues. V dropped 3 bases and J dropped 3 bases, with 13 bases sitting between them. The DNA for the CDR3 is TGCAGTGCTAGTGGCAACTCGGTTACAGATACGCAGTATTTT. Translating it yields CSASGNSVTDTQYF.

The chain uses TRBV7-3 and TRBJ2-3; a possible D gene is TRBD1 (5 bases). V was cut by 4 bases and J by 6 bases, with 14 bases left in between. Germline assignment: CDR1 SGHTA and CDR2 FQGTGA. The CDR3 extends over 14 amino acids. DNA of the CDR3: TGTGCCAGCAGCTCCTCCCTACCAGGGGATACGCAGTATTTT. Translating it yields CASSSSLPGDTQYF.